Shown below are 4 T cell receptor beta chains from a single sample sequenced in a study of cytomegalovirus exposure and HLA in healthy donors (TCRdb year 2017). Libraries were prepared through the immunoSEQ multiplex PCR assay. TCRdb took this table from immuneACCESS and kept in-frame rearrangements with V and J called. Such tables lack part of the clones; where checked against another copy, unresolved V genes explain under half of the gap, and the rest is unexplained. This sample holds around 62,000 clones; about 89% were observed only once. The ten biggest clones cover around 1.8% of the sample. Sequencing input: PBMCs. The receptors shown here come from a young woman in good health and CMV-seronegative.

The chain employs TRBV7-2 and TRBJ2-3; no firm D call. CDR1 is SGHTA, CDR2 FQGNSA, per germline. This CDR3 is built from 16 residues. V was trimmed by 2 bases and J by 1 base, leaving 13 bases between them. This CDR3 reads CASSLRLAVGTDTQYF. The DNA for the CDR3 is TGTGCCAGCAGCTTAAGATTGGCGGTGGGCACAGATACGCAGTATTTT.

The genes are TRBV11-3 and TRBJ2-1; 7 nucleotides align to TRBD2. The V gene's germline CDR1 is SGHNT and CDR2 YENEEA. The CDR3 is 15 residues long. Losses at the gene ends were 5 bases for V and 5 bases for J; bases not matched to a gene: 9. Here the CDR3 DNA reads TGTGCCAGCAGCGCCCCGTGGAGCGGGGACAATGAGCAGTTCTTC. Its protein is CASSAPWSGDNEQFF.

The V and J genes are TRBV7-9 and TRBJ2-5; D not certain. Deletions cut 3 bases from V and 1 base from J, with 9 bases between. Germline values: CDR1 SEHNR, CDR2 FQNEAQ (reference sequence). The CDR3 has 14 residues. The CDR3 DNA follows: TGTGCCAGCAGCTTCTCTACTCCCCAAGAGACCCAGTACTTC. It translates to CASSFSTPQETQYF.

The chain joins TRBV6-1 to TRBJ2-3, with TRBD2 matching over 11 bases. This CDR3 has 15 residues. Losses at the gene ends were 2 bases for V and 4 bases for J; bases not matched to a gene: 2. The V gene's germline CDR1 is MNHNS and CDR2 SASEGT. CDR3 region: CASSEIAGGPDTQYF. Here the CDR3 DNA reads TGTGCCAGCAGTGAAATAGCGGGGGGGCCAGATACGCAGTATTTT.